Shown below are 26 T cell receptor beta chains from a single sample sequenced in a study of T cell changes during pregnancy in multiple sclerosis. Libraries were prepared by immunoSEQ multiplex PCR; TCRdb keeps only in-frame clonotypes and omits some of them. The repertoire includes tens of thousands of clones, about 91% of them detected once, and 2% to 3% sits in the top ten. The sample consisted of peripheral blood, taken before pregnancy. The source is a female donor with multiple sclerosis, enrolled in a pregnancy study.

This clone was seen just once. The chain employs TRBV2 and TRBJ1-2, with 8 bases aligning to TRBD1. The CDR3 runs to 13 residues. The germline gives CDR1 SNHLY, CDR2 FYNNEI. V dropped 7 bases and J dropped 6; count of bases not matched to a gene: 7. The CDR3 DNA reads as TGTGCCAGCAAGGACAGGGATTTCCATGGCTACACCTTC. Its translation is CASKDRDFHGYTF.

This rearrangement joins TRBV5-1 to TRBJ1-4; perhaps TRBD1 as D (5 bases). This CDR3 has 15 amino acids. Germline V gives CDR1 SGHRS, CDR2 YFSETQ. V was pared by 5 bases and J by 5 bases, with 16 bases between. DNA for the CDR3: TGCGCCAGCAGTCGTTCGGGGGAGGGGAATGAAAAACTGTTTTTT. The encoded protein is CASSRSGEGNEKLFF.

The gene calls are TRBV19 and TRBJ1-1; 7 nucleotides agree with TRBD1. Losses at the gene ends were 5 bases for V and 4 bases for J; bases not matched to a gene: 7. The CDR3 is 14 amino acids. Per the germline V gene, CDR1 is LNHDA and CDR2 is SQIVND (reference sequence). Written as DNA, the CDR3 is TGTGCCAGTAGTTGGGCAGGGGGATTCACTGAAGCTTTCTTT. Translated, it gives CASSWAGGFTEAFF.

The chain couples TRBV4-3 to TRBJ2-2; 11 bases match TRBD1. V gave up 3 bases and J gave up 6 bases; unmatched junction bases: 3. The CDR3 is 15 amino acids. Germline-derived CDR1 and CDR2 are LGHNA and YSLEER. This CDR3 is CASSQDRGHSGELFF. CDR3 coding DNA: TGCGCCAGCAGCCAGGACAGGGGGCATTCCGGGGAGCTGTTTTTT.

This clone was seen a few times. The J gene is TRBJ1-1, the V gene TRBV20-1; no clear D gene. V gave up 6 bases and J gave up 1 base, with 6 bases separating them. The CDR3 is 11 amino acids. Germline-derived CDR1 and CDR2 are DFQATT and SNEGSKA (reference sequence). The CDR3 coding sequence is TGCAGTGCCCTCCGGAACACTGAAGCTTTCTTT. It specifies CSALRNTEAFF.

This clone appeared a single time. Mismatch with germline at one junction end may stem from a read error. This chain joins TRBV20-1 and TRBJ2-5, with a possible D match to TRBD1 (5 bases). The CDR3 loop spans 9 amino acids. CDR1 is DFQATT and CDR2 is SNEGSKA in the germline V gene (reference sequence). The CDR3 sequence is CSARRRTNF. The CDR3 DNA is TGCAGTGCTAGAAGGCGGACAAACTTC.

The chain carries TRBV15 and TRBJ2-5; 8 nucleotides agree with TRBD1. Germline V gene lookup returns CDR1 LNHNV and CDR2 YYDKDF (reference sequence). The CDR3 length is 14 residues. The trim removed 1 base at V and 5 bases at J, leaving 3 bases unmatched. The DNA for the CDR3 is TGTGCCACCAGCAGAGGGGACAGGTCGGAGACCCAGTACTTC. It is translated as CATSRGDRSETQYF.

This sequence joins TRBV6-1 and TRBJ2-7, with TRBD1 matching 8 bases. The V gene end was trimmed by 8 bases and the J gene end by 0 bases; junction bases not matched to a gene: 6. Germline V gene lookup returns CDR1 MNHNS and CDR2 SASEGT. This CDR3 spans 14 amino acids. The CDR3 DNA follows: TGTGCCAGCGAAGGCGGGACAGGCTCCTACGAGCAGTACTTC. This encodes CASEGGTGSYEQYF.

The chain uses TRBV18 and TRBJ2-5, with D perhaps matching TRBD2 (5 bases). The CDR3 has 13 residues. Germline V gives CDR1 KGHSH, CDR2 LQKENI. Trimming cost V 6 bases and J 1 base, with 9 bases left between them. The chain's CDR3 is CASSGVSQETQYF. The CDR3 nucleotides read TGTGCCAGCTCGGGAGTCAGCCAAGAGACCCAGTACTTC. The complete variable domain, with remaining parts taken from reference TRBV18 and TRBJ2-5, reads NAGVMQNPRHLVRRRGQEARLRCSPMKGHSHVYWYRQLPEEGLKFMVYLQKENIIDESGMPKERFSAEFPKEGPSILRIQQVVRGDSAAYFCASSGVSQETQYFGPGTRLLVL.

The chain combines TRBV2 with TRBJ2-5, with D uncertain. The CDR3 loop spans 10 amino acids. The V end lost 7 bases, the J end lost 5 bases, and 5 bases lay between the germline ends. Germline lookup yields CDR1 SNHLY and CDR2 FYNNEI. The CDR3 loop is CASTVETQYF. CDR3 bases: TGTGCCAGCACTGTGGAGACCCAGTACTTC.

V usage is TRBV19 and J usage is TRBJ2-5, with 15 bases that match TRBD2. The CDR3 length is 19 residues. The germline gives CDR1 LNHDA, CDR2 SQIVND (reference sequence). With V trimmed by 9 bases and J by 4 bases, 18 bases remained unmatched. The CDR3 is CASEPTGLAGGLEGETQYF. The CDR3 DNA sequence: TGTGCCAGCGAACCCACCGGACTAGCGGGAGGGCTCGAAGGAGAGACCCAGTACTTC.

CDR3 loop: CASSYSTWGGVEKLFF. Here the CDR3 DNA reads TGTGCCAGCAGTTACTCGACGTGGGGAGGGGTTGAAAAACTGTTTTTT. V and J are TRBV6-6 and TRBJ1-4; tentatively, D is TRBD1 (5 bases). The CDR3 contains 16 residues. The germline V gene has CDR1 MNHNY and CDR2 SVGAGI (reference sequence). Trimming cost V 0 bases and J 7 bases, with 15 bases left between them.

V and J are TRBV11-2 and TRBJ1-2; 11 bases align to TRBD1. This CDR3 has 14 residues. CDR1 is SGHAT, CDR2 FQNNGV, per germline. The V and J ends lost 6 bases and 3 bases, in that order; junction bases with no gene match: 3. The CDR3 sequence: CASRGTGGDYGYTF. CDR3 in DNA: TGTGCCAGCAGGGGGACAGGGGGGGACTATGGCTACACCTTC.

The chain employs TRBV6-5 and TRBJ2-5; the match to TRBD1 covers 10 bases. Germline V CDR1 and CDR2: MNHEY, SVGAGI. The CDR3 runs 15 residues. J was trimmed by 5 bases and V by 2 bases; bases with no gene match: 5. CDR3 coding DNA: TGTGCCAGCAGTTACCTGGGACAGGGGTTGGAGACCCAGTACTTC. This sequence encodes CASSYLGQGLETQYF.

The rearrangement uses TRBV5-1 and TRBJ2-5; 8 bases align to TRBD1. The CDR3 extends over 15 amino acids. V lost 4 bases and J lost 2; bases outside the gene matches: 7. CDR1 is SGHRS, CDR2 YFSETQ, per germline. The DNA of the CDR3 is TGCGCCAGCAGCGCACCCAACAGGGGGCAAGAGACCCAGTACTTC. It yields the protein CASSAPNRGQETQYF.

In DNA, the CDR3 is TGTGCCAGCAGCTTAGGGGGACATTTCTCCTACAATGAGCAGTTCTTC. Translated: CASSLGGHFSYNEQFF. The chain is built from TRBV7-8 and TRBJ2-1; D is perhaps TRBD1 (6 bases). This CDR3 region has 16 residues. In germline, CDR1 is SGHVS, CDR2 FQNEAQ. The V and J ends lost 1 base and 0 bases respectively, with 10 bases between them. Complete variable domain (other parts from reference TRBV7-8 and TRBJ2-1): GAGVSQSPRYKVAKRGQDVALRCDPISGHVSLFWYQQALGQGPEFLTYFQNEAQLDKSGLPSDRFFAERPEGSVSTLKIQRTQQEDSAVYLCASSLGGHFSYNEQFFGPGTRLTVL.

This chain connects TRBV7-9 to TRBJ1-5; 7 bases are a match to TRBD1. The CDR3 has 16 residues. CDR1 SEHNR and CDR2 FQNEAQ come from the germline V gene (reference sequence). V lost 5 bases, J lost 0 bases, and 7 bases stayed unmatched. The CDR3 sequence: CASSMGTAFSNQPQHF. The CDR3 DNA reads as TGTGCCAGCAGCATGGGGACAGCCTTTAGCAATCAGCCCCAGCATTTT. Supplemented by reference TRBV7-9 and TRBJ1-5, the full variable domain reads DTGVSQNPRHKITKRGQNVTFRCDPISEHNRLYWYRQTLGQGPEFLTYFQNEAQLEKSRLLSDRFSAERPKGSFSTLEIQRTEQGDSAMYLCASSMGTAFSNQPQHFGDGTRLSIL.

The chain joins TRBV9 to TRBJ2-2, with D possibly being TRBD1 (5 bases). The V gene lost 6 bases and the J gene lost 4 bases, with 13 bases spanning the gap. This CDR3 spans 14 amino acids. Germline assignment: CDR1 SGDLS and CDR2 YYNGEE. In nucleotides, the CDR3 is TGTGCCAGCACAGCCAGGGTCGGCACCGGGGAGCTGTTTTTT. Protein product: CASTARVGTGELFF.

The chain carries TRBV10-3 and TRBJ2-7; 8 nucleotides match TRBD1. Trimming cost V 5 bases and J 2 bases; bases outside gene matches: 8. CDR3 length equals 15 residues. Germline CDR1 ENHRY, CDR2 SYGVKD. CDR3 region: CAISPGQGLAYEQYF. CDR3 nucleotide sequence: TGTGCCATCAGTCCCGGACAGGGTCTCGCCTACGAGCAGTACTTC.

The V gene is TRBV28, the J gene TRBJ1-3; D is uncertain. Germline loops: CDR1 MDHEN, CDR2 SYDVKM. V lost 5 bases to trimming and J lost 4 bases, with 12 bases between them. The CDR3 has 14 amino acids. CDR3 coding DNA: TGTGCCAGCAGTCCCCCCGGGTCCGGAAACACCATATATTTT. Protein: CASSPPGSGNTIYF.

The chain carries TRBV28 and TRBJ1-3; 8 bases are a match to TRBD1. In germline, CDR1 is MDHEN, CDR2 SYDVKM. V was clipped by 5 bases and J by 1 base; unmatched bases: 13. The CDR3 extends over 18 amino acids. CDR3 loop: CASSPGGWQGASGNTIYF. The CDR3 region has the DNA TGTGCCAGCAGTCCCGGGGGGTGGCAGGGGGCATCTGGAAACACCATATATTTT.

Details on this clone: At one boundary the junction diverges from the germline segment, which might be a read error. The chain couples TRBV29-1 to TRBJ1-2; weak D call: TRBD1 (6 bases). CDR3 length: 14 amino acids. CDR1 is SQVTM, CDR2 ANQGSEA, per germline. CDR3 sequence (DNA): TGTTCCGTTGATGGTAGACAGGTGGGGCATGGCTACACCTTC. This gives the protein CSVDGRQVGHGYTF.

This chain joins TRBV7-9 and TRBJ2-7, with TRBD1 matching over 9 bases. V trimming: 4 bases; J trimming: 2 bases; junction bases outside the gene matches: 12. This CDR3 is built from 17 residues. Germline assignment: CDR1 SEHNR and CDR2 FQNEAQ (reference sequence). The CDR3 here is CASSWAPTGGKAYEQYF. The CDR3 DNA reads TGTGCCAGCAGCTGGGCGCCAACAGGGGGCAAGGCCTACGAGCAGTACTTC.

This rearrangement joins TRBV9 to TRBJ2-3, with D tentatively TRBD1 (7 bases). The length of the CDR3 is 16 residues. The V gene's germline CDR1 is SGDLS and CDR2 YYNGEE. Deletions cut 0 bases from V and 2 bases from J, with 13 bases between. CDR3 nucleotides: TGTGCCAGCAGCGTAGGGTCAGGGGGGATCACAGATACGCAGTATTTT. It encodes CASSVGSGGITDTQYF.

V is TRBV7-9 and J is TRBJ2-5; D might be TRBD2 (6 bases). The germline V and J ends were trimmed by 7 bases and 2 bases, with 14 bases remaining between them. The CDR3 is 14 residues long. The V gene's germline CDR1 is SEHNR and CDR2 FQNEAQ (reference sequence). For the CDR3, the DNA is TGTGCCAGCACCTTGGTAGCGGCACAAGAGACCCAGTACTTC. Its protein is CASTLVAAQETQYF.

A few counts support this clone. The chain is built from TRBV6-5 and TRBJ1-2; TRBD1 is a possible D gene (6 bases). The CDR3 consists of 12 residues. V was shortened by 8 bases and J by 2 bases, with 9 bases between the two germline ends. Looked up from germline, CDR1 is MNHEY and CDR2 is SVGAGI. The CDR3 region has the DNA TGTGCCAGCCTAGGGGGAAACTATGGCTACACCTTC. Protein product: CASLGGNYGYTF.